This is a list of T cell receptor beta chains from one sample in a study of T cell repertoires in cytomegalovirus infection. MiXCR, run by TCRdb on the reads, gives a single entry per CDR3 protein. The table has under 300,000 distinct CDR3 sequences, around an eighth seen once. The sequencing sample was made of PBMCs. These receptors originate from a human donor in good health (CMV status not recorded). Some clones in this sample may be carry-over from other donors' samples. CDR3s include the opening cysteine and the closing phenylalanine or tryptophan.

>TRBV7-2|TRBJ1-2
CASNRDSLAGGYTF
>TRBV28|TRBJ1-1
CASSFRMDTEAFF
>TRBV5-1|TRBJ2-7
CASSRGQGADYYEQYF
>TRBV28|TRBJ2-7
CASSLGLGQGPYEQYF
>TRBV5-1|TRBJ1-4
CASSLDPAGEKLFF
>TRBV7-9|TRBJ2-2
CASTLGLNTGELFF
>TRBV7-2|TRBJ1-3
CASSTTGISGNTIYF
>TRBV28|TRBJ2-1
CASSVRVIYNEQFF
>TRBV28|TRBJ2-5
CASSQTGILRETQYF
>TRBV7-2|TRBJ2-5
CASSLGLPGKETQYF
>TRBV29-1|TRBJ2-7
CSVLGQANSYEQYF
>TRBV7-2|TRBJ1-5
CASSEVFDGNQPQHF
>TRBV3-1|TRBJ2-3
CASSQRVGGAMDTQYF
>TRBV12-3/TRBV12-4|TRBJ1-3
CASSPSGNTIYF
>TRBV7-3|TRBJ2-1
CASSLMGASYNEQFF
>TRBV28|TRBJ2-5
CASSSPGLGETQYF
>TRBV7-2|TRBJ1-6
CASSWHSLPLHF
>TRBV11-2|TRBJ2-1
CASSLGGAGSYNEQFF
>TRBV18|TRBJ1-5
CASSPRDRGQDQPQHF
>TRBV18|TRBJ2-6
CASSPGPGAGANVLTF
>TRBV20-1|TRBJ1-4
CSAPGQGLEKLFF
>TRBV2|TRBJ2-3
CASSRNRGDTQYF
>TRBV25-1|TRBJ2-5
CASSDGRGAGAETQYF
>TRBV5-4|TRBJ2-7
CASSLDSPYEQYF
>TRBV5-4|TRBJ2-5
CASSLDRGRQETQYF
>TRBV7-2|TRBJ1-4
CASSRTGGNNEKLFF
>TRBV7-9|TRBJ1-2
CASSAPGQGTYGYTF
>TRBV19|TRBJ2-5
CASRRTADQETQYF
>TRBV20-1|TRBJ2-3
CSARVATADTQYF